Below are 25 T cell receptor beta chains sequenced from a single sample in a study of blood T cell repertoires in COVID-19 (dated by TCRdb to 2018 to 2021). The library was generated by the immunoSEQ multiplex PCR assay. Not all clones reach the TCRdb copy of this immuneACCESS table, which keeps in-frame sequences only. Checked studies attribute under half of the gap to unresolved V genes and leave the rest unexplained. The sample has about 120,000 clones on record, around 80% of them singletons. Of the sample, roughly 4.3% is held by the ten largest clones. Sequencing was performed on peripheral blood. These receptors came from a woman of 80 years or more with acute or convalescent COVID-19.

The J gene is TRBJ2-5, the V gene TRBV19; a possible D gene is TRBD1 (6 bases). The length of the CDR3 is 13 residues. The V and J ends lost 6 bases and 2 bases respectively, with 10 bases between them. Germline lookup yields CDR1 LNHDA and CDR2 SQIVND (reference sequence). This CDR3 is CASSADRQETQYF. In nucleotides, the CDR3 is TGTGCCAGTAGCGCGGACAGACAAGAGACCCAGTACTTC. Full variable domain (outside the CDR3, taken from reference TRBV19 and TRBJ2-5): DGGITQSPKYLFRKEGQNVTLSCEQNLNHDAMYWYRQDPGQGLRLIYYSQIVNDFQKGDIAEGYSVSREKKESFPLTVTSAQKNPTAFYLCASSADRQETQYFGPGTRLLVL.

The chain recombines TRBV9 with TRBJ2-2; D might be TRBD2 (5 bases). This CDR3 region has 18 residues. V shed 0 bases and J shed 2 bases, with 17 bases lying between them. The germline V gene encodes CDR1 SGDLS and CDR2 YYNGEE. The CDR3: CASSVAVSVHLNTGELFF. DNA of the CDR3: TGTGCCAGCAGCGTAGCGGTTAGCGTCCACCTTAACACCGGGGAGCTGTTTTTT.

The chain is built from TRBV5-1 and TRBJ2-1; 12 positions agree with TRBD2. The V gene end was trimmed by 5 bases and the J gene end by 9 bases; junction bases not matched to a gene: 12. CDR1 is SGHRS, CDR2 YFSETQ, per germline. The CDR3 contains 16 residues. The CDR3: CASSPTTSGGIVEQFF. The CDR3 DNA reads as TGCGCCAGCAGTCCGACTACTAGCGGGGGGATTGTTGAGCAGTTCTTC.

J is TRBJ1-2 and V is TRBV5-1, with a possible D match to TRBD1 (5 bases). Germline CDR1 reads SGHRS; CDR2 reads YFSETQ. The V and J ends lost 4 bases and 5 bases respectively, with 12 bases between them. The CDR3 contains 13 residues. The CDR3 loop is CASSLGEGYGYTF. CDR3 in DNA: TGCGCCAGCAGCCTAGGGGAAGGGTATGGCTACACCTTC.

This sequence joins TRBV7-9 and TRBJ2-3, with 15 bases fitting TRBD2. Trimming removed 1 base from V and 2 bases from J; junction bases left unmatched: 1. Germline V gene sequence: CDR1 SEHNR, CDR2 FQNEAQ (reference sequence). CDR3 length: 17 amino acids. In nucleotides, the CDR3 is TGTGCCAGCAGCTTAGGGACTAGCGGGGGGGCCACAGATACGCAGTATTTT. As protein: CASSLGTSGGATDTQYF.

The chain is built from TRBV6-2 or TRBV6-3 and TRBJ1-5, with D tentatively TRBD1 (5 bases). Germline V gives CDR1 MNHEY, CDR2 SVGEGT. With 6 bases removed from V and 2 bases from J, the gap between germline ends came to 11 bases. The CDR3 length is 14 residues. The CDR3 DNA sequence: TGTGCCAGCAGCAGACAGAACCGCAATCAGCCCCAGCATTTT. Protein product: CASSRQNRNQPQHF.

This clone was found a few times. The chain links TRBV12-3 or TRBV12-4 to TRBJ1-1; 7 nucleotides agree with TRBD1. The CDR3 consists of 11 residues. V trimming: 6 bases; J trimming: 10 bases; junction bases outside the gene matches: 5. CDR3 sequence (DNA): TGTGCCAGCAGCACGGGACAGAGAGCTTTCTTT. This encodes CASSTGQRAFF.

This clone was counted at least ten times. The genes are TRBV12-2 and TRBJ2-7; the table's D call of TRBD2 was not tested on the DNA. TRBV12-2 is reported as a pseudogene. This CDR3 comprises 20 residues. The CDR3 DNA is TGTGCAAGTCGCTTAGCCATCGTGTGGTCGGGACTAGCGGTGCCCTACGAGCAGTACTTC. Translation gives CASRLAIVWSGLAVPYEQYF.

This chain joins TRBV10-2 and TRBJ1-2; no clear D. Looked up from germline, CDR1 is WSHSY and CDR2 is SAAADI. The CDR3 totals 13 residues. Trimming took off 4 bases at V and 3 bases at J, with 9 bases between the two ends. CDR3 amino acids: CASSAGPDYGYTF. The DNA for the CDR3 is TGCGCCAGCAGTGCGGGTCCGGACTATGGCTACACCTTC.

This clone has a handful of counts. Other DNA variants within this sample encode the same CDR3. The gene calls are TRBV24-1 and TRBJ1-2; TRBD1 might be the D (5 bases). Germline CDR1 and CDR2: KGHDR and SFDVKD. This CDR3 contains 16 residues. Trimming left V 3 bases short and J 4 bases short, with 17 bases between. The CDR3 sequence is CATSDPRTGGVYGYTF. As DNA, the CDR3 is TGTGCCACCAGTGATCCCAGGACGGGGGGGGTCTATGGCTACACCTTC.

The V gene is TRBV6-5, the J gene TRBJ1-4; tentatively, D is TRBD1 (6 bases). The V gene's germline CDR1 is MNHEY and CDR2 SVGAGI. V lost 8 bases to trimming and J lost 6 bases, with 16 bases between them. The CDR3 contains 14 residues. DNA for the CDR3: TGTGCCAGCTTGGGACAACAAGGCGATGAAAAACTGTTTTTT. Translation gives CASLGQQGDEKLFF.

The V gene is TRBV10-3, the J gene TRBJ1-6; 7 bases are shared with TRBD1. V dropped 2 bases and J dropped 5; count of bases not matched to a gene: 3. The CDR3 is 15 amino acids. The germline V gene has CDR1 ENHRY and CDR2 SYGVKD. The CDR3 sequence: CAISEDRADNSPLHF. CDR3 coding DNA: TGTGCCATCAGTGAGGACAGGGCCGATAATTCACCCCTCCACTTT.

The chain joins TRBV10-3 to TRBJ1-2, with 8 bases aligning to TRBD1. J gave up 4 bases and V 4 bases, and 5 bases lay outside the gene matches. The V gene's germline CDR1 is ENHRY and CDR2 SYGVKD. This CDR3 is built from 14 residues. CDR3 DNA: TGTGCCATCAGTGGAGACAGGGGTATCTATGGCTACACCTTC. Translating gives CAISGDRGIYGYTF.

This rearrangement joins TRBV5-8 to TRBJ1-2; D possibly corresponds to TRBD1 (6 bases). The CDR3 is 14 amino acids. The V end was cut by 6 bases, the J end by 4 bases, with 16 bases between. CDR1 is SGHTS, CDR2 YDEGEE, per germline. The CDR3 bases are TGTGCCAGCACCCCGCCGCAGGGGCGCTATGGCTACACCTTC. This codes for CASTPPQGRYGYTF. Drawing the rest from reference TRBV5-8 and TRBJ1-2, the complete variable domain is EAGVTQSPTHLIKTRGQQATLRCSPISGHTSVYWYQQALGLGLQFLLWYDEGEERNRGNFPPRFSGRQFPNYSSELNVNALELEDSALYLCASTPPQGRYGYTFGSGTRLTVV.

The rearrangement joins TRBV28 to TRBJ1-2, with D hard to call. The germline V gene has CDR1 MDHEN and CDR2 SYDVKM. Trimming shortened V by 4 bases and J by 1 base, and 13 bases separated the two germline ends. CDR3 length equals 15 residues. The CDR3 here is CASSSPSEFNYGYTF. DNA of the CDR3: TGTGCCAGCAGTTCGCCCTCAGAATTTAACTATGGCTACACCTTC.

The chain has TRBV2 and TRBJ1-5, with D tentatively TRBD1 (5 bases). CDR3 length: 13 amino acids. Trimming removed 4 bases at V and 5 bases at J, with 9 bases between. Germline loops: CDR1 SNHLY, CDR2 FYNNEI. The CDR3 reads CASSVKGDQPQHF. The CDR3 DNA sequence: TGTGCCAGCAGTGTCAAAGGGGATCAGCCCCAGCATTTT.

The gene calls are TRBV6-5 and TRBJ1-5; TRBD1 agrees at 7 bases. Trimming removed 8 bases from V and 3 bases from J; junction bases left unmatched: 4. The CDR3 contains 13 residues. Germline V lookup: CDR1 MNHEY, CDR2 SVGAGI. CDR3 nucleotides: TGTGCCAGCGAAACAGGGGACAATCAGCCCCAGCATTTT. This gives the protein CASETGDNQPQHF.

The chain employs TRBV28 and TRBJ1-4, with D unresolved. Between the trimmed V and J ends, which lost 5 bases and 17 bases, there was a span of 15 bases. CDR1 and CDR2 from the germline V gene are MDHEN and SYDVKM. The CDR3 is made up of 11 amino acids. The CDR3, as DNA: TGTGCCAGCAGTGCCGACTGGCCGCTATTTTTT. It translates to CASSADWPLFF. Full variable domain (remainder filled in from reference TRBV28 and TRBJ1-4): DVKVTQSSRYLVKRTGEKVFLECVQDMDHENMFWYRQDPGLGLRLIYFSYDVKMKEKGDIPEGYSVSREKKERFSLILESASTNQTSMYLCASSADWPLFFGSGTQLSVL.

The genes are TRBV6-5 and TRBJ2-7; 8 bases align to TRBD1. Germline CDR1 and CDR2: MNHEY and SVGAGI. The CDR3 runs to 16 residues. With 2 bases clipped from V and 6 bases from J, the junction kept 12 bases outside the gene matches. The CDR3 DNA reads as TGTGCCAGCAGTTACAGACGGGACAGGCGGCGGGCCGAGCAGTACTTC. Its protein is CASSYRRDRRRAEQYF.

The chain employs TRBV29-1 and TRBJ1-1; D uncertain. Germline V lookup: CDR1 SQVTM, CDR2 ANQGSEA. The CDR3 sequence is 13 residues long. V was clipped by 6 bases and J by 3 bases, with 14 bases between them. DNA for the CDR3: TGCAGCGTCCGGAGAGGGCCTGACACTGAAGCTTTCTTT. Its translation: CSVRRGPDTEAFF.

The gene calls are TRBV3-1 (or the pseudogene TRBV3-2) and TRBJ2-7; 12 nucleotides align to TRBD2. V lost 1 base and J lost 1; bases outside the gene matches: 5. Germline assignment: CDR1 LGHDT and CDR2 YNNKEL (reference sequence). This CDR3 region has 17 residues. The DNA for the CDR3 is TGTGCCAGCAGCCAAGGCACTAGCGGGAGGCATTCCTACGAGCAGTACTTC. Amino acid sequence: CASSQGTSGRHSYEQYF.

This chain links TRBV19 with TRBJ1-5; D is perhaps TRBD1 (5 bases). The CDR3 loop spans 14 amino acids. Per the germline V gene, CDR1 is LNHDA and CDR2 is SQIVND (reference sequence). Trimming left V 7 bases short and J 3 bases short, with 13 bases between. The CDR3 sequence: CASTRRGTNQPQHF. CDR3 DNA sequence: TGTGCCAGTACCAGGAGGGGTACCAATCAGCCCCAGCATTTT. The variable domain in full, completed from reference TRBV19 and TRBJ1-5, reads DGGITQSPKYLFRKEGQNVTLSCEQNLNHDAMYWYRQDPGQGLRLIYYSQIVNDFQKGDIAEGYSVSREKKESFPLTVTSAQKNPTAFYLCASTRRGTNQPQHFGDGTRLSIL.

The DNA of the CDR3 is TGTGCCAGCAGCTTAGGCAGGACAGGGGAACAGCCCCAGCATTTT. Protein product: CASSLGRTGEQPQHF. The V and J genes are TRBV7-2 and TRBJ1-5, with TRBD1 matching 9 bases. V shed 1 base and J 7 bases; nucleotides not matched to a gene: 5. The CDR3 has 15 amino acids. Germline V CDR1 and CDR2: SGHTA, FQGNSA. Full variable domain (remainder filled in from reference TRBV7-2 and TRBJ1-5): GAGVSQSPSNKVTEKGKDVELRCDPISGHTALYWYRQSLGQGLEFLIYFQGNSAPDKSGLPSDRFSAERTGGSVSTLTIQRTQQEDSAVYLCASSLGRTGEQPQHFGDGTRLSIL.

The rearrangement joins TRBV30 to TRBJ1-5; no clear D gene. The V and J ends lost 0 bases and 1 base respectively, with 13 bases between them. CDR3 size: 16 residues. Germline V CDR1 and CDR2: GTSNPN, SVGIG (reference sequence). The CDR3 coding sequence is TGTGCCTGGAGTGTACAATGGGCGGGGAGCAATCAGCCCCAGCATTTT. It translates to CAWSVQWAGSNQPQHF.

CDR3 sequence: CASSLPSTNNYGYTF. The CDR3 DNA follows: TGTGCCAGCAGCTTGCCCTCAACTAATAACTATGGCTACACCTTC. The chain has TRBV7-9 and TRBJ1-2, with unresolved D. The CDR3 runs to 15 residues. Germline loops: CDR1 SEHNR, CDR2 FQNEAQ (reference sequence). Trimming left V 3 bases short and J 1 base short, with 12 bases between.